The clone carrying this T cell receptor beta chain was detected only a few times. These data belong to a study of CD8 T cells in ankylosing spondylitis. TCRdb reprocessed the 5' RACE reads with MiXCR, giving one entry per CDR3 protein. The data contain fewer than 400,000 distinct CDR3 sequences, roughly 15% of them singletons. The length of the CDR3 is 15 residues. Germline-derived CDR1 and CDR2 are SGHRS and YFSETQ. With V trimmed by 2 bases and J by 9 bases, 9 bases remained unmatched. The clonotype was recovered from a male donor with ankylosing spondylitis or in good health (not recorded which). Sample: blood, either unsorted or a sorted T cell fraction (not recorded which). This chain links TRBV5-1 with TRBJ2-1; 9 bases are shared with TRBD2. CDR3 bases: TGCGCCAGCAGCTTCGATAGCGGGAGTAGGGGTGAGCAGTTCTTC. Protein sequence: CASSFDSGSRGEQFF.